These 25 T cell receptor beta chains were sequenced from one sample in a study of shared clonotypes between healthy human individuals. Here immunoSEQ multiplex PCR was the method, and the copy in TCRdb shows in-frame clones only, minus some. The sample lists about 340,000 clones, around 79% occurring once. Sequencing was performed on memory CD4+ T cells sorted from blood. Subset indicated: CD45RA-negative fraction. Every receptor here comes from a man aged 30 to 39 in good health.

The rearrangement links TRBV2 to TRBJ1-2; D ambiguous. The CDR3 has 15 amino acids. The V and J ends lost 7 bases and 0 bases respectively, with 15 bases between them. Germline CDR1 is SNHLY and CDR2 is FYNNEI. CDR3 sequence: CASTPDGRANYGYTF. CDR3 DNA: TGTGCCAGCACTCCCGACGGCCGAGCTAACTATGGCTACACCTTC.

This chain connects TRBV18 to TRBJ2-1, with D perhaps matching TRBD2 (5 bases). CDR1 and CDR2 (germline): KGHSH, LQKENI. The CDR3 extends over 14 amino acids. V shed 0 bases and J shed 8 bases, with 11 bases lying between them. The DNA for the CDR3 is TGTGCCAGCTCACCACCGGGGAGAGGGCATGAGCAGTTCTTC. Its protein is CASSPPGRGHEQFF.

This clone was seen once. The chain couples TRBV5-5 to TRBJ2-3, with D possibly being TRBD1 or TRBD2 (5 bases each). From germline, CDR1 is SGHKS and CDR2 YYEKEE (reference sequence). V lost 4 bases and J lost 4, with 16 bases in between. CDR3 length: 15 amino acids. CDR3 loop: CASSLRLRGADTQYF. As DNA, the CDR3 is TGTGCCAGCAGCCTGAGACTCCGAGGGGCAGATACGCAGTATTTT.

This clone was seen a few times. The V and J genes are TRBV5-1 and TRBJ1-1; TRBD1 is a possible D gene (6 bases). V lost 4 bases and J 1 base, leaving 11 bases between the germline ends. In germline, CDR1 is SGHRS, CDR2 YFSETQ. The CDR3 covers 14 residues. CDR3: CASSRGQPNTEAFF. CDR3 nucleotides: TGCGCCAGCAGCCGCGGACAGCCGAACACTGAAGCTTTCTTT.

This clone was picked up many times. The CDR3 protein is CASSLFQGVGNEQYF. The CDR3 DNA is TGTGCCAGCAGTTTATTCCAGGGTGTCGGGAACGAGCAGTACTTC. J is TRBJ2-7 and V is TRBV27, with D perhaps assigned TRBD1 or TRBD2 (5 bases each). The germline V gene has CDR1 MNHEY and CDR2 SMNVEV (reference sequence). This CDR3 has 15 residues. The germline V and J ends were trimmed by 1 base and 5 bases, with 15 bases remaining between them.

This clone came up a few times. The rearrangement links TRBV27 to TRBJ2-2; D gene ambiguous. Germline V gives CDR1 MNHEY, CDR2 SMNVEV (reference sequence). Trimming removed 3 bases from V and 4 bases from J, with 12 bases in between. The CDR3 has 15 residues. This CDR3 is CASSFYPSRTGELFF. The CDR3 bases are TGTGCCAGCAGTTTTTACCCAAGTCGCACCGGGGAGCTGTTTTTT.

This chain links TRBV30 with TRBJ2-2, with 9 bases that match TRBD2. CDR3 length equals 15 residues. V shed 5 bases and J 6 bases; nucleotides not matched to a gene: 10. Germline V lookup: CDR1 GTSNPN, CDR2 SVGIG (reference sequence). CDR3 bases: TGTGCCTGGTACTGGCGCGGGAGGGCTCCCGGGGAGCTGTTTTTT. Translated: CAWYWRGRAPGELFF.

As DNA, the CDR3 is TGCGCCAGCAGTCTGGGCTGGGACGGATCCGAGCAGTTCTTC. This sequence encodes CASSLGWDGSEQFF. J is TRBJ2-1 and V is TRBV4-1; TRBD1 or TRBD2 may be the D gene (5 bases each). Germline CDR1 is MGHRA and CDR2 is YSYEKL. The CDR3 sequence is 14 residues long. Trimming cost V 6 bases and J 10 bases, with 19 bases left between them.

This chain connects TRBV6-1 to TRBJ1-1, with D possibly being TRBD1 (5 bases). Germline V lookup: CDR1 MNHNS, CDR2 SASEGT. V lost 6 bases and J lost 4, with 15 bases in between. This CDR3 region has 14 residues. The CDR3 DNA reads TGTGCCAGCAGCATTAGACAGTCGATCACTGAAGCTTTCTTT. It encodes CASSIRQSITEAFF.

The rearrangement links TRBV28 to TRBJ1-5; 8 bases fit TRBD1. Per germline, CDR1 MDHEN and CDR2 SYDVKM. There are 16 residues in the CDR3. V trimming: 5 bases; J trimming: 4 bases; junction bases outside the gene matches: 10. As DNA, the CDR3 is TGTGCCAGCAGTCCACGGACAGGGCGGAGGAATCAGCCCCAGCATTTT. Protein product: CASSPRTGRRNQPQHF.

Written as DNA, the CDR3 is TGTGCCAGCAGTTCACTAGGGCAGGGTAGTTACGAGCAGTACTTC. It encodes CASSSLGQGSYEQYF. This sequence joins TRBV27 and TRBJ2-7; D is perhaps TRBD1 or TRBD2 (5 bases each). The germline V gene encodes CDR1 MNHEY and CDR2 SMNVEV (reference sequence). Trimming took 4 bases from V and 4 from J, leaving 17 bases between them. This CDR3 has 15 amino acids.

The chain couples TRBV4-2 to TRBJ2-3; tentative D call: TRBD2 (6 bases). This CDR3 spans 19 amino acids. Trimming took off 0 bases at V and 3 bases at J, with 22 bases between the two ends. Germline CDR1 is LGHNA and CDR2 is YNFKEQ. CDR3 protein: CASSQDRRSGEFRTDTQYF. The CDR3 nucleotides read TGTGCCAGCAGCCAAGATCGACGATCGGGGGAGTTCCGGACAGATACGCAGTATTTT.

V gene TRBV30 combines with J gene TRBJ1-5; TRBD1 might be the D (6 bases). Looked up from germline, CDR1 is GTSNPN and CDR2 is SVGIG (reference sequence). The CDR3 sequence is 13 residues long. The V gene lost 8 bases and the J gene lost 1 base, with 12 bases spanning the gap. The CDR3 spells CAIGGGSNQPQHF. CDR3 in DNA: TGTGCCATTGGTGGGGGCAGCAATCAGCCCCAGCATTTT.

This clone was detected once. The rearrangement links TRBV6-6 to TRBJ2-7; D unclear. The CDR3 is 14 residues long. Per germline, CDR1 MNHNY and CDR2 SVGAGI (reference sequence). Trimming cost V 2 bases and J 1 base, with 9 bases left between them. The CDR3 loop reads CASSYGSGSYEQYF. For the CDR3, the DNA is TGTGCCAGCAGTTACGGGTCAGGATCCTACGAGCAGTACTTC.

The chain links TRBV11-2 to TRBJ2-2; 7 bases line up with TRBD1. There are 13 residues in the CDR3. The J segment lost 14 bases and the V segment lost 5 bases, leaving 11 bases of the junction unmatched. Per germline, CDR1 SGHAT and CDR2 FQNNGV. The CDR3 is CASSPSTGPPLFF. CDR3 nucleotide sequence: TGTGCCAGCAGCCCATCGACAGGGCCCCCACTGTTTTTT. The full variable domain, completed using reference TRBV11-2 and TRBJ2-2, is EAGVAQSPRYKIIEKRQSVAFWCNPISGHATLYWYQQILGQGPKLLIQFQNNGVVDDSQLPKDRFSAERLKGVDSTLKIQPAKLEDSAVYLCASSPSTGPPLFFGEGSRLTVL.

The V and J genes are TRBV27 and TRBJ2-4, with 8 bases fitting TRBD1. The CDR3 sequence is 17 residues long. Germline CDR1 is MNHEY and CDR2 is SMNVEV (reference sequence). V trimming: 6 bases; J trimming: 0 bases; junction bases outside the gene matches: 10. The CDR3 sequence: CASSQTGQVLAKNIQYF. The CDR3 DNA sequence: TGTGCCAGCAGCCAGACGGGACAGGTTCTAGCCAAAAACATTCAGTACTTC.

The chain joins TRBV10-1 to TRBJ2-3; 7 nucleotides align to TRBD2. The CDR3 runs to 16 residues. J was trimmed by 2 bases and V by 6 bases; bases with no gene match: 11. Germline CDR1 reads WNHNN; CDR2 reads SYGVQD (reference sequence). The CDR3 spells CASSDISGLPTDTQYF. DNA for the CDR3: TGCGCCAGCAGCGACATTTCGGGACTACCCACAGATACGCAGTATTTT.

The V and J genes are TRBV10-1 and TRBJ1-5, with 7 bases fitting TRBD1. V lost 6 bases, J lost 6 bases, and 17 bases stayed unmatched. Germline CDR1 is WNHNN and CDR2 is SYGVQD (reference sequence). There are 17 residues in the CDR3. CDR3 in DNA: TGCGCCAGCAGCCCTCAGCCGGGACCCAACAGGGGTCAGCCCCAGCATTTT. This sequence encodes CASSPQPGPNRGQPQHF.

The rearrangement links TRBV10-1 to TRBJ2-3; 7 bases are a match to TRBD2. With V trimmed by 8 bases and J by 2 bases, 7 bases remained unmatched. Germline V gene sequence: CDR1 WNHNN, CDR2 SYGVQD (reference sequence). The CDR3 covers 14 residues. CDR3 residues: CASSSERDTDTQYF. DNA of the CDR3: TGCGCCAGCTCCTCGGAGCGGGACACAGATACGCAGTATTTT.

V gene TRBV2 combines with J gene TRBJ2-7; 7 positions match TRBD2. Germline lookup yields CDR1 SNHLY and CDR2 FYNNEI. The CDR3 contains 11 residues. Losses at the gene ends were 5 bases for V and 5 bases for J; bases not matched to a gene: 0. Written as DNA, the CDR3 is TGTGCCAGCAGTCGGGGGGACGAGCAGTACTTC. It is translated as CASSRGDEQYF.

Notes on this clone: A read error is the likely source, as a far larger clone sits one nucleotide away. The chain joins TRBV5-4 to TRBJ2-1, with D perhaps TRBD1 (6 bases). CDR1 and CDR2 (germline): SGHNT, YYREEE (reference sequence). Trimming pared 5 bases from V and 7 bases from J, leaving 19 bases between. This CDR3 is built from 15 residues. CDR3 bases: TGTGCCAGCAGGGTCGAGGGGGAAGTTCGGAATGAGCAGTTCTTC. This gives the protein CASRVEGEVRNEQFF.

At least ten counts were recorded for this clone. The genes are TRBV7-2 and TRBJ2-3, with 9 bases aligning to TRBD1. V gave up 5 bases and J gave up 2 bases; unmatched junction bases: 8. Germline loops: CDR1 SGHTA, CDR2 FQGNSA. This CDR3 is built from 16 residues. The DNA of the CDR3 is TGTGCCAGCAGCGCGCGACAGGGGGGCGTCACAGATACGCAGTATTTT. Amino acid sequence: CASSARQGGVTDTQYF.

The chain is built from TRBV18 and TRBJ1-4; 8 bases line up with TRBD1. CDR1 is KGHSH, CDR2 LQKENI, per germline. The junction had 5 bases not matched to a gene; V was cut back by 5 bases and J by 6 bases. The CDR3 is 14 amino acids. The CDR3 here is CASSSTGGDEKLFF. CDR3 in DNA: TGTGCCAGCTCATCTACAGGGGGAGATGAAAAACTGTTTTTT.

The chain has TRBV10-3 and TRBJ2-2; TRBD1 or TRBD2 may be the D gene (6 bases each). Looked up from germline, CDR1 is ENHRY and CDR2 is SYGVKD. The CDR3 is 16 amino acids. The germline V and J ends were trimmed by 2 bases and 6 bases, with 16 bases remaining between them. CDR3 loop: CAISEPRGADPGELFF. CDR3 nucleotide sequence: TGTGCCATCAGTGAGCCAAGGGGGGCGGATCCCGGGGAGCTGTTTTTT.

The V call is TRBV28, the J call TRBJ2-3; tentatively, D is TRBD1 (6 bases). Trimming removed 4 bases at V and 0 bases at J, with 14 bases between. Germline V gives CDR1 MDHEN, CDR2 SYDVKM. CDR3 length equals 16 residues. CDR3 sequence reads: CASSSPGQFSTDTQYF. CDR3 in DNA: TGTGCCAGCAGTTCTCCCGGACAGTTTAGCACAGATACGCAGTATTTT.